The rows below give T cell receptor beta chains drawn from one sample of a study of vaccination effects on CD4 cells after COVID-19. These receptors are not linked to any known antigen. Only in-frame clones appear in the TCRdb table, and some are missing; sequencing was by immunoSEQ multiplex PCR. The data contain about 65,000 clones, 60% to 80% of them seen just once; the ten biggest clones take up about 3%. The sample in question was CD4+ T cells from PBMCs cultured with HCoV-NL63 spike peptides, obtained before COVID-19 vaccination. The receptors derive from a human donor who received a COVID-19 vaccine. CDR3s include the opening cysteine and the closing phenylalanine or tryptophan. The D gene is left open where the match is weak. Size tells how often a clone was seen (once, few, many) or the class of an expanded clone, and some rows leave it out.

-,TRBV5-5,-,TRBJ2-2,CASSRPGTGELFF,TGTGCCAGCAGCCGTCCGGGGACCGGGGAGCTGTTTTTT
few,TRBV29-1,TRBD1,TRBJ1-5,CSVSYDRGTQPQHF,TGCAGCGTATCATACGACAGGGGGACACAGCCCCAGCATTTT
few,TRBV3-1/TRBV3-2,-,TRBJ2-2,CASSQEGGGVTGELFF,TGTGCCAGCAGCCAAGAGGGCGGGGGCGTGACCGGGGAGCTGTTTTTT
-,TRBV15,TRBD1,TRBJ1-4,CATSRGTGGSPKLFF,TGTGCCACCAGCAGAGGGACAGGGGGATCCCCAAAACTGTTTTTT
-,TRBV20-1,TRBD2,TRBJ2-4,CSASPWGKGLAVQNIQYF,TGCAGTGCTAGTCCATGGGGGAAGGGACTAGCTGTCCAAAACATTCAGTACTTC
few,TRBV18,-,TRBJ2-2,CASSPRTLDGELFF,TGTGCCAGCTCACCACGGACCCTCGACGGGGAGCTGTTTTTT
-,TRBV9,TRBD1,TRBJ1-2,CASSAPGQGRYGYTF,TGTGCCAGCAGCGCCCCGGGACAGGGAAGGTATGGCTACACCTTC
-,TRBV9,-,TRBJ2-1,CASSGGPSSYNEQFF,TGTGCCAGCAGCGGGGGACCAAGCTCCTACAATGAGCAGTTCTTC
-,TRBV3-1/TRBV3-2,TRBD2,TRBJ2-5,CASSQVRLAGGFLQETQYF,TGTGCCAGCAGCCAAGTGAGGCTAGCGGGGGGCTTTCTTCAAGAGACCCAGTACTTC
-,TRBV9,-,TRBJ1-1,CASSPVGLNTEAFF,TGTGCCAGCAGCCCCGTCGGCTTGAACACTGAAGCTTTCTTT
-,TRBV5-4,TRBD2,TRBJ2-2,CASSQTGTSDTGELFF,TGTGCCAGCAGCCAAACCGGGACTAGCGACACCGGGGAGCTGTTTTTT
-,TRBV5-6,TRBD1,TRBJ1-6,CASSETGQPGNSPLHF,TGTGCCAGCAGCGAGACAGGGCAACCGGGGAATTCACCCCTCCACTTT
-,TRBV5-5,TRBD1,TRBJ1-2,CASSPEQGNYGYTF,TGTGCCAGCAGCCCTGAACAGGGGAACTATGGCTACACCTTC
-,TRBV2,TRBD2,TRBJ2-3,CASIAGGSTDTQYF,TGTGCCAGTATAGCGGGGGGAAGCACAGATACGCAGTATTTT
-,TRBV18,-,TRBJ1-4,CASSPQGSNEKLFF,TGTGCCAGCTCACCACAGGGATCTAATGAAAAACTGTTTTTT
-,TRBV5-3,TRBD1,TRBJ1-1,CARSLAGTGMYTEAFF,TGTGCCAGAAGCTTGGCCGGGACAGGGATGTACACTGAAGCTTTCTTT
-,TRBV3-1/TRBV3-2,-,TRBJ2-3,CASSRFSPLAGDTQYF,TGTGCCAGCAGCCGCTTCTCCCCGTTAGCAGGAGATACGCAGTATTTT
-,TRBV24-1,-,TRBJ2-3,CATSVPGLARGTQYF,TGTGCCACCAGTGTCCCCGGTTTAGCTCGGGGTACGCAGTATTTT
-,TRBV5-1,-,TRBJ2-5,CASSLDNGGPQETQYF,TGCGCCAGCAGCTTGGATAACGGGGGGCCCCAAGAGACCCAGTACTTC
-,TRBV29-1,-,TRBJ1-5,CSIGGVGQPQHF,TGCAGCATCGGAGGGGTGGGTCAGCCCCAGCATTTT
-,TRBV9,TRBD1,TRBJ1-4,CASSVGVLGQGKEKLFF,TGTGCCAGCAGCGTAGGGGTGTTGGGACAGGGAAAGGAAAAACTGTTTTTT
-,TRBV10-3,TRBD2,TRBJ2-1,CAIGVGRTGGYNEQFF,TGTGCCATCGGGGTAGGGAGAACGGGGGGCTACAATGAGCAGTTCTTC
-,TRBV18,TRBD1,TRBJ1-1,CASLQQGALPEAFF,TGTGCCAGCTTACAACAGGGGGCTTTGCCTGAAGCTTTCTTT
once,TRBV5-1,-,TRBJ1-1,CASSSPSNTEAFF,TGCGCCAGCAGCTCACCATCGAACACTGAAGCTTTCTTT
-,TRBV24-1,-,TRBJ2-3,CATSDGTSVGDTQYF,TGTGCCACCAGTGATGGGACGAGCGTCGGAGATACGCAGTATTTT
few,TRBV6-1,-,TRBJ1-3,CASSETLGSSGNTIYF,TGTGCCAGCAGTGAGACTTTAGGCAGCTCTGGAAACACCATATATTTT
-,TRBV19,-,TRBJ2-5,CASSISSSYETQYF,TGTGCCAGTAGTATCTCGTCTAGCTACGAGACCCAGTACTTC
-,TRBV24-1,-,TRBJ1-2,CATSDSVGAYGYTF,TGTGCCACCAGTGACTCCGTAGGCGCCTATGGCTACACCTTC
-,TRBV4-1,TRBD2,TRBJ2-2,CASSQLPAGPSHGELFF,TGCGCCAGCAGCCAACTTCCAGCGGGACCTTCACACGGGGAGCTGTTTTTT
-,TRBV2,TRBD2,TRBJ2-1,CASRVLAGAYNEQFF,TGTGCCAGCAGAGTTCTAGCGGGGGCCTACAATGAGCAGTTCTTC
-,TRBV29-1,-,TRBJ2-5,CSVEAGPETQYF,TGCAGCGTTGAAGCCGGCCCCGAGACCCAGTACTTC
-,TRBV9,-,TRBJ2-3,CASSVHDTQYF,TGTGCCAGCAGCGTGCATGATACGCAGTATTTT
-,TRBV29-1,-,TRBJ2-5,CSVVDPGQAQETQYF,TGCAGCGTTGTAGATCCGGGTCAGGCCCAAGAGACCCAGTACTTC
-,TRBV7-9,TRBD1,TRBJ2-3,CASSERQGASDTQYF,TGTGCCAGCAGCGAGAGACAGGGAGCTTCAGATACGCAGTATTTT
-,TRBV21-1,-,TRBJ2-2,CASSPPYRDRVSGELFF,TGTGCCAGCAGCCCGCCGTACCGTGACAGGGTGTCCGGGGAGCTGTTTTTT
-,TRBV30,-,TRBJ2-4,CAWSLGSQGTKNIQYF,TGTGCCTGGAGTCTAGGATCCCAGGGGACTAAAAACATTCAGTACTTC
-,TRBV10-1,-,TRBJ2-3,CASSAGPSTDTQYF,TGCGCCAGCAGTGCGGGGCCTAGCACAGATACGCAGTATTTT
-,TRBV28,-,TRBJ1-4,CASGGGADEKLFF,TGTGCCAGCGGGGGGGGCGCGGATGAAAAACTGTTTTTT
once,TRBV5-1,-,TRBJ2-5,CASSDPSSQETQYF,TGCGCCAGCAGCGATCCATCCTCACAGGAGACCCAGTACTTC
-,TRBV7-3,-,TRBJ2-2,CASSLLGVSGELFF,TGTGCCAGCAGCCTTCTGGGTGTGAGCGGGGAGCTGTTTTTT
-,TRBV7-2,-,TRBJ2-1,CASSLLGTAWDEQFF,TGTGCCAGCAGCTTACTCGGGACCGCGTGGGATGAGCAGTTCTTC